This record concerns one T cell receptor (beta chain) sequence. This sequence may be a read error, since a much larger clone differs from it by one base. This CDR3 is missing its conserved last phenylalanine or tryptophan, likely due to a read error. The sample is drawn from a study of kidney transplant recipient with SARS-CoV-2 infection. MiXCR, applied by TCRdb to the reads, yields one record per CDR3 protein. The sample has 200,000 to 250,000 distinct CDR3 sequences; under 30% are singletons. The starting material was a blood sample, obtained at baseline and between days 110 and 120 from a kidney transplant recipient. The clonotype was recovered from a young adult male patient who had COVID-19 and was a kidney transplant recipient. A share of the T cells may be of graft donor origin.

The CDR3 bases are TGCGCCAGCAGCTTGGGGACTAGCGGGAGTGGGTACAATGAGCAGTTCTCC. Translation: CASSLGTSGSGYNEQFS. The chain has TRBV5-1 and TRBJ2-1; 13 bases are shared with TRBD2. CDR3 length equals 17 residues. Trimming cost V 0 bases and J 4 bases; bases outside gene matches: 4. CDR1 and CDR2 (germline): SGHRS, YFSETQ.